The clone carrying this T cell receptor (beta chain) has ten or more counts. The CDR3 consists of 13 residues. Trimming pared 7 bases from V and 1 base from J, leaving 10 bases between. Germline V CDR1 and CDR2: MNHNY, SVGAGI (reference sequence). MiXCR, applied by TCRdb to the 5' RACE reads, yields one record per CDR3 protein. The table includes some 400,000 distinct CDR3 sequences, roughly a sixth detected once. The sample comes from a study of T cells after yellow fever vaccination. This specimen consisted of PBMCs, obtained before the yellow fever booster vaccination. The clonotype originates from a man aged 18 to 29 who received the YFV17D yellow fever vaccine. This chain joins TRBV6-6 and TRBJ1-2; a possible D gene is TRBD1 (5 bases). For the CDR3, the DNA is TGTGCCAGCATCTTGGGGCGTAACTATGGCTACACCTTC. Translation gives CASILGRNYGYTF.